This TCR beta chain was sequenced in a study of regulatory T cells in long-lasting Graves disease. Across the study: For a period under 3 months, newly diagnosed Graves' patients had taken antithyroid drugs.

The CDR3 sequence is 16 residues long. Germline loops: CDR1 SEHNR, CDR2 FQNEAQ (reference sequence). Trimming removed 5 bases from V and 5 bases from J, with 18 bases in between. TCR beta libraries were built with iRepertoire HTBI primers and Arm-PCR of CDR3 regions. TCRdb re-analysed the multiplex PCR reads in MiXCR, keeping a single row per CDR3 protein. This sample has around 360,000 distinct CDR3 sequences, with 15% to 20% found just once. Of note for this clonotype: Antigen unknown.

General observations from the study: There was favoring of TRBV28, TRBJ1-2 and TRBJ2-5 in persistent disease. Sharing of public clonotypes was greater in persistent patients (around 2,500) than in new patients (roughly 1,000).

This sample's time point: newly diagnosed GD, antithyroid drugs for less than 3 months. The TCR library used RNA extracted from PBMCs. The sample also formed part of further work on T cells in Graves' hyperthyroidism and ophthalmopathy. That paper states: Newly diagnosed patients aged 18 to 65 had hyperthyroidism of under 2 months' duration.

The rearrangement links TRBV7-9 to TRBJ1-4; a weak D match, TRBD1 (5 bases). Sequencing was performed on peripheral blood mononuclear cells (PBMCs), taken at new diagnosis, from a patient treated with antithyroid drugs. The receptor was isolated from a woman aged 18-30 years with Graves disease. The CDR3 loop reads CASSEGRGRTNEKLFF. The CDR3 DNA sequence: TGTGCCAGCAGCGAGGGACGAGGGCGGACAAATGAAAAACTGTTTTTT.